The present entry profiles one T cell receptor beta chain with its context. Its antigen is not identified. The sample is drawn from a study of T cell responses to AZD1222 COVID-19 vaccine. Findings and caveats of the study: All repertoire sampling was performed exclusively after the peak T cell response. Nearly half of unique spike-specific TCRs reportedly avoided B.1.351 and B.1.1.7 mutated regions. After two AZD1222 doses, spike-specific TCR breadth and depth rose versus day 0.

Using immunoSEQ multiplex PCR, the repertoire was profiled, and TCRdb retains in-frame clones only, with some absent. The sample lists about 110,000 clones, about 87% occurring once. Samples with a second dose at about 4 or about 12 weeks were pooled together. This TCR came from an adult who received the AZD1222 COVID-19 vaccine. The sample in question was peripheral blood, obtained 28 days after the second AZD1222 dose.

CDR3: CASSLETSTGYTF. The CDR3 DNA follows: TGTGCCAGCTCACTCGAGACAAGTACTGGCTACACCTTC. The chain employs TRBV18 and TRBJ1-2; D gene unclear. CDR3 length equals 13 residues. V dropped 4 bases and J dropped 7 bases, with 13 bases sitting between them. Germline CDR1 and CDR2: KGHSH and LQKENI.